The rows below give T cell receptor beta chains drawn from one sample of a study of STAT3 mutations in large granular lymphocyte leukemia. Libraries were prepared by immunoSEQ multiplex PCR; TCRdb keeps only in-frame clonotypes and omits some of them. Among 5,000 to 7,000 clones, approximately 57% were seen once, and the ten largest hold around three quarters. The sequenced sample was peripheral blood mononuclear cells. The receptors were gathered from a boy aged 10-17 years with T-cell large granular lymphocyte leukemia. Some clones in this sample may be carry-over from other donors' samples. The conserved cysteine and the conserved F or W are not part of the CDR3 here. Each record gives: CDR3 protein, D gene, V gene. D genes are given only for firm matches.

CDR3 protein: ASSSTTDRYNQPQH
D gene: -
V gene: TRBV11-3

CDR3 protein: SVVGSQQY
D gene: -
V gene: TRBV29-1

CDR3 protein: ASSLGLANIQY
D gene: TRBD2
V gene: TRBV7-9

CDR3 protein: ASRRDLGSGELF
D gene: -
V gene: TRBV5-1

CDR3 protein: ASSNQSYSNQPQH
D gene: -
V gene: TRBV5-6

CDR3 protein: SVEGLRRPTQETQY
D gene: -
V gene: TRBV29-1

CDR3 protein: ASSLGGVDQPQH
D gene: -
V gene: TRBV5-1

CDR3 protein: ASSPMTGYYEQY
D gene: TRBD1
V gene: TRBV5-1

CDR3 protein: ASSPMAGSYEQY
D gene: -
V gene: TRBV7-7

CDR3 protein: ASSDRTKSPLH
D gene: TRBD1
V gene: TRBV25-1

CDR3 protein: ASSFRGRAYEQY
D gene: TRBD2
V gene: TRBV5-4

CDR3 protein: ASSLEGRSSYNEQF
D gene: -
V gene: TRBV7-9

CDR3 protein: AWSVRDRRTREAF
D gene: -
V gene: TRBV30

CDR3 protein: AGSFRGDGEKLF
D gene: -
V gene: TRBV7-9

CDR3 protein: ASSYSMNTGELF
D gene: -
V gene: TRBV6-5

CDR3 protein: ASSPSQNLRPNQPQH
D gene: -
V gene: TRBV7-8

CDR3 protein: ASSPRTSGSSADTQY
D gene: TRBD2
V gene: TRBV18

CDR3 protein: ASSHGPMSYEQY
D gene: -
V gene: TRBV14

CDR3 protein: ASSEIGGSGEKLF
D gene: -
V gene: TRBV6-1

CDR3 protein: ASSPRWTDNYGYT
D gene: -
V gene: TRBV7-2

CDR3 protein: ASAGTAGVHEQY
D gene: -
V gene: TRBV7-9

CDR3 protein: AWRAANYGYT
D gene: -
V gene: TRBV30

CDR3 protein: ASSLEVLGDEQY
D gene: -
V gene: TRBV5-1

CDR3 protein: ASPPGQGHEQY
D gene: TRBD1
V gene: TRBV23-1

CDR3 protein: ASSLLGPYEQY
D gene: -
V gene: TRBV13

CDR3 protein: ASSLWGTENEKLF
D gene: TRBD1
V gene: TRBV5-1

CDR3 protein: ASSQESRYPGELF
D gene: -
V gene: TRBV4-2

CDR3 protein: AWIPGLAAFGEQY
D gene: TRBD2
V gene: TRBV30

CDR3 protein: ASSSTGPETQY
D gene: -
V gene: TRBV7-9

CDR3 protein: ATNPPPVGQNSYEQY
D gene: TRBD1
V gene: TRBV7-9

CDR3 protein: ASSVAASGGPTGELF
D gene: TRBD2
V gene: TRBV9

CDR3 protein: ASSVIHDTLGDYGYT
D gene: -
V gene: TRBV9

CDR3 protein: ASRERGGLSNEQF
D gene: -
V gene: TRBV6-5

CDR3 protein: ASSFLGLAGGPNEQF
D gene: TRBD2
V gene: TRBV19

CDR3 protein: ASSLDRQLRGYT
D gene: -
V gene: TRBV7-9

CDR3 protein: ASSWSGTSGFH
D gene: TRBD2
V gene: TRBV27

CDR3 protein: AITPSGLPQSPLH
D gene: -
V gene: TRBV5-4

CDR3 protein: ASSGRGLLRETQY
D gene: TRBD2
V gene: TRBV5-4

CDR3 protein: ASSPQGKGGNEKLF
D gene: -
V gene: TRBV4-2

CDR3 protein: ASNSNSNRGREQY
D gene: TRBD1
V gene: TRBV27

CDR3 protein: ASSYELAVTQF
D gene: -
V gene: TRBV6-5

CDR3 protein: ASSSAGDGWSEQY
D gene: TRBD2
V gene: TRBV5-1

CDR3 protein: ASSADREANIQY
D gene: TRBD1
V gene: TRBV5-1

CDR3 protein: ASSQDPSGTNNEQF
D gene: TRBD2
V gene: TRBV4-2

CDR3 protein: AWIPRGVKLEQY
D gene: -
V gene: TRBV30

CDR3 protein: ASSFGTGRDEQY
D gene: TRBD1
V gene: TRBV5-5

CDR3 protein: ASSDSAYEQY
D gene: -
V gene: TRBV6-4

CDR3 protein: SVGTGGTYGYT
D gene: TRBD1
V gene: TRBV29-1

CDR3 protein: ASSPGQETQY
D gene: -
V gene: TRBV9

CDR3 protein: ASSYSAGGNPTLGY
D gene: TRBD2
V gene: TRBV6-6

CDR3 protein: ASSYGQENSPLH
D gene: -
V gene: TRBV5-1

CDR3 protein: ASAGDYEQY
D gene: -
V gene: TRBV5-1

CDR3 protein: ASSPSGNSKETQY
D gene: -
V gene: TRBV18

CDR3 protein: ASSLPGTVYQPQH
D gene: TRBD1
V gene: TRBV5-8